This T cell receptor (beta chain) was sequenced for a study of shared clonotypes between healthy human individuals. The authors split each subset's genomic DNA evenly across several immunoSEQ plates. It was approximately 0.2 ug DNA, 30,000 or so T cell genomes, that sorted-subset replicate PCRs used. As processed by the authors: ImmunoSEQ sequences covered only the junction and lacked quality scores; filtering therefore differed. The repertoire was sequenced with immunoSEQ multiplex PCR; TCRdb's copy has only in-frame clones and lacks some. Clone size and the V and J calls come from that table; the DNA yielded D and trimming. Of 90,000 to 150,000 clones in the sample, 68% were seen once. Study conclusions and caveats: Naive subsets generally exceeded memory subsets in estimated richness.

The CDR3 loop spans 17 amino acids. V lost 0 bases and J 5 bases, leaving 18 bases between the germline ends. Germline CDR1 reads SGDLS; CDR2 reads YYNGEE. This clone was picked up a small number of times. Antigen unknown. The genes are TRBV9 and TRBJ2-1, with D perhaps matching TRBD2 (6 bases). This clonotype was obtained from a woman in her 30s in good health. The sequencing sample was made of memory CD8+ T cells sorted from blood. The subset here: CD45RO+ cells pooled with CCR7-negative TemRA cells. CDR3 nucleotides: TGTGCCAGCAGCGTAGATTTGTCGGCGGGGTCTAACAATGAGCAGTTCTTC. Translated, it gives CASSVDLSAGSNNEQFF.